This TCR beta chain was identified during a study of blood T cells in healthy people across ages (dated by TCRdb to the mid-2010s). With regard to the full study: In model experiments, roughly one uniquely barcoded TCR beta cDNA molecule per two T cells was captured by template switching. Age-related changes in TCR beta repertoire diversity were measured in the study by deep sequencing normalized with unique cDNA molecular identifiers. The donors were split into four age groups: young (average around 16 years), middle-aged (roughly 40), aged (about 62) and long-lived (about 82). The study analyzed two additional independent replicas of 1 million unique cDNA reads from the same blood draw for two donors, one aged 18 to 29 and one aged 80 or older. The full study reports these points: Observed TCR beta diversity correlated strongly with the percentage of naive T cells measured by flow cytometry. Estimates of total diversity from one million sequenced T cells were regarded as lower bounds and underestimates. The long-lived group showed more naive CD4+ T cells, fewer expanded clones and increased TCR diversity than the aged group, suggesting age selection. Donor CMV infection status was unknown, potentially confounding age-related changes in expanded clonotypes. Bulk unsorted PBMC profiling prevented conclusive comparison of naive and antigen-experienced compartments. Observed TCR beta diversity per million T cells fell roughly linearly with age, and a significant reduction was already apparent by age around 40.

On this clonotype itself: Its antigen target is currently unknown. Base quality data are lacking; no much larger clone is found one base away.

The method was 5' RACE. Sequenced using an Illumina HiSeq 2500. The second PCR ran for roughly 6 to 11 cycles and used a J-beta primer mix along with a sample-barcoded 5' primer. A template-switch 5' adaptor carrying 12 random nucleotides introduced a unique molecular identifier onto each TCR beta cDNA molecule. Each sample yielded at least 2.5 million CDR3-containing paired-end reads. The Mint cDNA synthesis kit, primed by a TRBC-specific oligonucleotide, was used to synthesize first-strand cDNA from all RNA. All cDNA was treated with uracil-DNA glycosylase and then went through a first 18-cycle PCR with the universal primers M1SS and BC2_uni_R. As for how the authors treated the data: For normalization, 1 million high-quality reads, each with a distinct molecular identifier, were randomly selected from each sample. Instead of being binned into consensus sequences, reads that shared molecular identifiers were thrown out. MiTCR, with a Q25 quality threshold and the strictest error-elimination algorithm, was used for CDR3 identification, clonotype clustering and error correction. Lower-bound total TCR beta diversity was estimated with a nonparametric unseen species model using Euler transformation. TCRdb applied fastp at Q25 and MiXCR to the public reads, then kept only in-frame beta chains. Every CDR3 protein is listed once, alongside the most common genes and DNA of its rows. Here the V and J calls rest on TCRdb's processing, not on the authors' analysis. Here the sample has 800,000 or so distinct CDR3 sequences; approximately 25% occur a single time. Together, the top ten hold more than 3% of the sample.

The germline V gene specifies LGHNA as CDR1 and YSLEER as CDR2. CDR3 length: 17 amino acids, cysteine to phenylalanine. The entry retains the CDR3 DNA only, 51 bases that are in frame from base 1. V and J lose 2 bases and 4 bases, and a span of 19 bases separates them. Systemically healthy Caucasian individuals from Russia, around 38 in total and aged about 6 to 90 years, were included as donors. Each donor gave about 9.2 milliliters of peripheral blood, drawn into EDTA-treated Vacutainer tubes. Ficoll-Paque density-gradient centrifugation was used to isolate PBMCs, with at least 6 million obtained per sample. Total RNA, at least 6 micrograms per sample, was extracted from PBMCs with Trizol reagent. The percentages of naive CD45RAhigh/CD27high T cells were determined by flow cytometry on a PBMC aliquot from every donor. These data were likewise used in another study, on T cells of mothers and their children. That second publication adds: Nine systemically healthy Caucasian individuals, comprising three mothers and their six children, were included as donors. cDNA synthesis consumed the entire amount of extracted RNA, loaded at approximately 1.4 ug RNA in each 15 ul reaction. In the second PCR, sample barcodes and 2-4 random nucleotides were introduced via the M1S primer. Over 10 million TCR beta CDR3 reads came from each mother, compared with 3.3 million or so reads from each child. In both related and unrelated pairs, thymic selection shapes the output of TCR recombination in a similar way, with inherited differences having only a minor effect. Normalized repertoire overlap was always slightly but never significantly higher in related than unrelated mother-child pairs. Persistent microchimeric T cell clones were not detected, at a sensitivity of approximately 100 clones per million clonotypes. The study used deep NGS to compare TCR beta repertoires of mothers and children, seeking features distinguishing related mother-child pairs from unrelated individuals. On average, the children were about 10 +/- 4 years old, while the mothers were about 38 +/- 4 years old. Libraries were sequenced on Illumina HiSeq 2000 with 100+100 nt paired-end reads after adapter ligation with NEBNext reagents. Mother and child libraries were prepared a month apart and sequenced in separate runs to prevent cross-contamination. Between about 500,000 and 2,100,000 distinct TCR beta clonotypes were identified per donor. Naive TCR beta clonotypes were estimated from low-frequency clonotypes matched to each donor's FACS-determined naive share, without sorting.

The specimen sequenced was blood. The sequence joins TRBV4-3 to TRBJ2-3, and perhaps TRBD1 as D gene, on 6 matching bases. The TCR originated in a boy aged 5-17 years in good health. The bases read TGCGCCAGCAGCCAAACTAGGACAGAGATTGGGGCAGATACGCAGTATTTT. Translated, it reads CASSQTRTEIGADTQYF.